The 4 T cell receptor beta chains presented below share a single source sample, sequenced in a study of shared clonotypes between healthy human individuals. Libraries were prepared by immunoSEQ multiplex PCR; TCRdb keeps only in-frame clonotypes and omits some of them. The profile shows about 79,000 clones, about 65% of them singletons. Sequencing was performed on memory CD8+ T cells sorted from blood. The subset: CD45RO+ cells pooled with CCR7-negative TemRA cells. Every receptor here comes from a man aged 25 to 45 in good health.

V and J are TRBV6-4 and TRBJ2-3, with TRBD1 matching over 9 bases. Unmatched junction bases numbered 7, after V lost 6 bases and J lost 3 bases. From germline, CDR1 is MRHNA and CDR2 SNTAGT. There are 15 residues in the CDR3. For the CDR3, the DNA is TGTGCCAGCAGCCCCGGACAGGGGACTACAGATACGCAGTATTTT. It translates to CASSPGQGTTDTQYF.

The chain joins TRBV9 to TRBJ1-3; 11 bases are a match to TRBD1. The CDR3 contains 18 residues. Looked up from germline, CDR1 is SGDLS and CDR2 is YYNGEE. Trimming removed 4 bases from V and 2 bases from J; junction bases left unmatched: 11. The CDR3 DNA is TGTGCCAGCAGCTCAGGACAGGGGGCGCTTTTAACTGGAAACACCATATATTTT. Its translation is CASSSGQGALLTGNTIYF.

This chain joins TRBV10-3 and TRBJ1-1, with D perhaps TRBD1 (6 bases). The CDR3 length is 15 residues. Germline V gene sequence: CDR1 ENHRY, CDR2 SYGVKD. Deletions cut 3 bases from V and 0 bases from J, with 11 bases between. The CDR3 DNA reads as TGTGCCATCAGTGATCCCCAGGGGATGAACACTGAAGCTTTCTTT. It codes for CAISDPQGMNTEAFF.

The CDR3 nucleotides read TGTGCCAGCAGTCCTATAAGCATTAGCAATCAGCCCCAGCATTTT. Translating gives CASSPISISNQPQHF. The rearrangement links TRBV2 to TRBJ1-5; no clear D gene. Germline CDR1 reads SNHLY; CDR2 reads FYNNEI. This CDR3 has 15 amino acids. Trimming took off 5 bases at V and 0 bases at J, with 11 bases between the two ends.